Listed below are T cell receptor beta chains from one sample, sequenced in a study of cytotoxic CD8 clonotypes in ibrutinib-treated CLL. Sequencing was performed with immunoSEQ multiplex PCR; in TCRdb, only in-frame clones are kept and a portion is missing. The table includes fewer than 400,000 clones, about 61% detected once. The sample here was PBMCs, taken after 36 months of ibrutinib treatment. These receptors were taken from a human donor with chronic lymphocytic leukemia. Each CDR3 is given with its conserved first and last residue. D genes are given only for firm matches. Clone size is stated in some rows and not others, as once, few, many or a class when expanded.

J gene,clone size,V gene,D gene,CDR3 protein,CDR3 DNA
TRBJ2-7,few,TRBV27,.,CASSLKGAYEQYF,TGTGCCAGCAGTTTAAAGGGGGCCTACGAGCAGTACTTC
TRBJ1-5,.,TRBV28,.,CASSFVGAGNQPQHF,TGTGCCAGCAGTTTCGTGGGCGCCGGCAATCAGCCCCAGCATTTT
TRBJ2-7,.,TRBV28,TRBD2,CASSLHGLAGLSYEQYF,TGTGCCAGCAGTTTGCACGGGCTAGCGGGACTTTCCTACGAGCAGTACTTC
TRBJ2-2,once,TRBV7-6,.,CASSLRHSQNTGELFF,TGTGCCAGCAGCCTCCGACATTCCCAGAACACCGGGGAGCTGTTTTTT
TRBJ2-3,.,TRBV5-1,.,CASSLFSTDTQYF,TGCGCCAGCAGCTTGTTCTCCACAGATACGCAGTATTTT
TRBJ2-1,.,TRBV4-3,.,CASSQEQAAYNEQFF,TGCGCCAGCAGCCAAGAGCAGGCAGCCTACAATGAGCAGTTCTTC
TRBJ2-5,once,TRBV5-4,TRBD2,CASSPPGRAGETQYF,TGTGCCAGCAGCCCACCCGGGAGGGCCGGGGAGACCCAGTACTTC
TRBJ1-2,few,TRBV2,TRBD1,CATKQGAYGYTF,TGTGCCACGAAACAGGGGGCGTATGGCTACACCTTC
TRBJ2-5,once,TRBV6-5,TRBD2,CASSYFKVAGETQYF,TGTGCCAGCAGTTACTTCAAAGTAGCGGGAGAGACCCAGTACTTC
TRBJ1-2,few,TRBV9,TRBD1,CASTPPGTGYFGYTF,TGTGCCAGCACCCCGCCCGGGACAGGGTACTTTGGCTACACCTTC
TRBJ2-7,.,TRBV4-1,.,CASSQGWAITYEQYF,TGCGCCAGCAGCCAAGGCTGGGCTATCACCTACGAGCAGTACTTC
TRBJ1-5,few,TRBV6-5,.,CASSYSISNQPQHF,TGTGCCAGCAGTTACTCTATTAGCAATCAGCCCCAGCATTTT
TRBJ2-3,.,TRBV28,.,CASSKAGHITDTQYF,TGTGCCAGCAGCAAAGCGGGACACATCACAGATACGCAGTATTTT
TRBJ2-2,few,TRBV10-2,.,CATQRLPTGELFF,TGCGCCACCCAACGACTACCAACCGGGGAGCTGTTTTTT
TRBJ2-5,.,TRBV19,TRBD2,CASSIEPGLAQETQYF,TGTGCCAGTAGTATAGAGCCGGGACTAGCGCAAGAGACCCAGTACTTC
TRBJ1-2,.,TRBV27,.,CASREQGDPYGYTF,TGTGCCAGCAGGGAGCAAGGGGACCCCTATGGCTACACCTTC
TRBJ1-2,few,TRBV10-3,.,CAITSRGLNYGYTF,TGTGCCATCACGAGCCGGGGTCTTAACTATGGCTACACCTTC
TRBJ2-3,few,TRBV23-1,TRBD2,CASSQSTASGITDTQYF,TGCGCCAGCAGTCAATCTACGGCTAGCGGGATCACAGATACGCAGTATTTT
TRBJ2-1,once,TRBV11-2,.,CASSPLATPNEQFF,TGTGCCAGCAGCCCACTAGCCACCCCCAATGAGCAGTTCTTC
TRBJ2-1,.,TRBV6-6,.,CASAGAREKYNEQFF,TGTGCCAGCGCGGGGGCGCGGGAGAAGTACAATGAGCAGTTCTTC
TRBJ1-1,.,TRBV14,TRBD1,CASSQSQGIGTEAFF,TGTGCCAGCAGCCAATCACAGGGGATCGGCACTGAAGCTTTCTTT
TRBJ1-3,.,TRBV6-1,TRBD1,CASSATGVDGNTIYF,TGTGCCAGCAGTGCTACAGGGGTGGACGGAAACACCATATATTTT
TRBJ2-3,.,TRBV10-1,.,CASSELIRGDTQYF,TGCGCCAGCAGTGAGCTTATCAGGGGTGATACGCAGTATTTT
TRBJ2-3,.,TRBV27,.,CASSFLGNTQYF,TGTGCCAGCAGTTTTCTCGGGAATACGCAGTATTTT
TRBJ1-4,once,TRBV18,.,CASSPRDEKLFF,TGTGCCAGCTCACCACGGGATGAAAAACTGTTTTTT
TRBJ2-5,.,TRBV7-2,TRBD1,CASSRGRGETQYF,TGTGCCAGCAGCAGGGGGCGCGGGGAGACCCAGTACTTC
TRBJ1-4,.,TRBV7-9,.,CASSRRDGATNEKLFF,TGTGCCAGCAGCAGAAGGGACGGCGCAACTAATGAAAAACTGTTTTTT
TRBJ1-1,.,TRBV18,.,CASSPLFPGNTEAFF,TGTGCCAGCTCACCACTATTTCCTGGGAACACTGAAGCTTTCTTT
TRBJ2-7,.,TRBV11-1,TRBD2,CASSDLLAGNTYEQYF,TGTGCCAGCAGCGACCTTCTAGCGGGGAATACCTACGAGCAGTACTTC
TRBJ1-2,.,TRBV6-6,TRBD1,CASSGDRAGYTF,TGTGCCAGCAGTGGGGACAGGGCTGGCTACACCTTC
TRBJ1-1,.,TRBV5-6,TRBD1,CASSLLLHRQGVGTEAFF,TGTGCCAGCAGCTTACTTCTGCACCGTCAGGGGGTAGGCACTGAAGCTTTCTTT
TRBJ2-7,.,TRBV4-1,TRBD2,CASSQALAGGHEQYF,TGCGCCAGCAGCCAGGCTCTAGCGGGAGGGCATGAGCAGTACTTC
TRBJ2-2,few,TRBV2,.,CASRGERAYTGELFF,TGTGCCAGCAGAGGAGAGAGGGCCTACACCGGGGAGCTGTTTTTT
TRBJ1-5,.,TRBV7-8,.,CASSPPTNRANQPQHF,TGTGCCAGCAGCCCACCAACAAACAGGGCTAATCAGCCCCAGCATTTT
TRBJ2-7,few,TRBV27,TRBD2,CASSHSFSTSGSEQYF,TGTGCCAGCAGTCACAGTTTCTCGACTAGCGGGAGCGAGCAGTACTTC
TRBJ2-1,.,TRBV7-6,TRBD2,CASSLSGGRPSNEQFF,TGTGCCAGCAGCTTAAGTGGCGGGAGGCCAAGCAATGAGCAGTTCTTC
TRBJ2-3,.,TRBV18,.,CASSPPRLRENVDTQYF,TGTGCCAGCTCACCCCCACGTTTGAGGGAGAACGTGGATACGCAGTATTTT